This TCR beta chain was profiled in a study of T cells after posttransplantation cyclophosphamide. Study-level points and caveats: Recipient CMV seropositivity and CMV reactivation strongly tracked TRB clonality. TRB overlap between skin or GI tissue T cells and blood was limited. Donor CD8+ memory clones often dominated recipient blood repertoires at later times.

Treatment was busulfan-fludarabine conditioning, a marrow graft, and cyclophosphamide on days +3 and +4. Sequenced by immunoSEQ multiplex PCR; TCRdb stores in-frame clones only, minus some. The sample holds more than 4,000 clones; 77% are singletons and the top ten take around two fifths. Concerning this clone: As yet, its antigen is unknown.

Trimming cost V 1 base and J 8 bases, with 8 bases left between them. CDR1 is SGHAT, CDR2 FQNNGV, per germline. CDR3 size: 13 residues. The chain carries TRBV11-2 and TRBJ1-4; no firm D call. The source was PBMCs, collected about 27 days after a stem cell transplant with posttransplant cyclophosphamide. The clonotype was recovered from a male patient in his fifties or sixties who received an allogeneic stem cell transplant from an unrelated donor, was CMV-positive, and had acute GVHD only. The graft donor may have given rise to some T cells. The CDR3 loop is CASSLVGGEKLFF. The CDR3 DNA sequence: TGTGCCAGCAGCTTAGTAGGAGGAGAAAAACTGTTTTTT.